Listed below are T cell receptor beta chains from one sample, sequenced in a study of neoadjuvant anti-PD-1 for oral cavity cancer. Sequencing was performed with immunoSEQ multiplex PCR; in TCRdb, only in-frame clones are kept and a portion is missing. The sample lists over 30,000 clones; roughly 80% were seen once. Sequenced material: PBMCs, taken after nivolumab (anti-PD-1) treatment. The source of these receptors is a person between 40 and 80 years old with oral cavity squamous cell carcinoma. Each CDR3 is given with its conserved first and last residue. A D gene is named only where the DNA matches it firmly. Clone size appears in some rows only: once, few, many, or a class for an expanded clone.

cdr3_aa cdr3_nt clone_size d_call v_call cdr3_length j_call
CASSRRESYNEQFF TGTGCCAGCAGCCGCCGGGAATCCTACAATGAGCAGTTCTTC . . TRBV11-3 14 TRBJ2-1
CASSRGQGNNEKLFF TGCGCCAGCAGCCGGGGACAGGGGAATAATGAAAAACTGTTTTTT . TRBD1 TRBV5-1 15 TRBJ1-4
CASSLGAGQAETYEQYF TGTGCCAGCAGCTTAGGCGCGGGACAGGCCGAAACCTACGAGCAGTACTTC . TRBD1 TRBV11-3 17 TRBJ2-7
CATSVEGPSEAFF TGCGCCACCTCCGTGGAGGGACCCTCCGAAGCTTTCTTT . . TRBV5-1 13 TRBJ1-1
CASSLFAEAFF TGTGCCAGCAGTTTATTCGCTGAAGCTTTCTTT . . TRBV28 11 TRBJ1-1
CSVDHGTGGLPDTQYF TGCAGCGTAGATCACGGGACAGGGGGCCTGCCAGATACGCAGTATTTT . TRBD1 TRBV29-1 16 TRBJ2-3
CASSPRHSGANVLTF TGTGCCAGCAGCCCCAGGCACTCTGGGGCCAACGTCCTGACTTTC . . TRBV9 15 TRBJ2-6
CSVEDLGAEQFF TGCAGCGTTGAAGATCTGGGAGCTGAGCAGTTCTTC . . TRBV29-1 12 TRBJ2-1
CATSRDRGTGGEAFF TGTGCCACCAGCAGAGATAGGGGGACAGGGGGTGAAGCTTTCTTT . TRBD1 TRBV15 15 TRBJ1-1
CASSIGAPSGSSYNEQFF TGTGCCAGTAGTATAGGTGCGCCTAGCGGGTCCTCATACAATGAGCAGTTCTTC . TRBD2 TRBV19 18 TRBJ2-1
CASSRDRGGGSTDTQYF TGTGCCAGCAGCCGGGACAGGGGAGGGGGTAGCACAGATACGCAGTATTTT once TRBD1 TRBV2 17 TRBJ2-3
CASSLDRGYEQYF TGTGCCAGCAGCTTAGATCGGGGCTACGAGCAGTACTTC once . TRBV7-2 13 TRBJ2-7
CASSVDRDRGPDTEAFF TGTGCCAGCAGCGTAGATCGGGACAGGGGGCCGGACACTGAAGCTTTCTTT once TRBD1 TRBV9 17 TRBJ1-1
CASSLVGPAYEQYF TGTGCCAGCAGCTTGGTAGGGCCAGCCTACGAGCAGTACTTC . . TRBV5-6 14 TRBJ2-7
CASSQGEGAGGGYTF TGTGCCAGCAGCCAAGGGGAGGGGGCCGGTGGTGGCTACACCTTC . TRBD1 TRBV4-2 15 TRBJ1-2
CAGTEGGSPSYEQYF TGTGCCGGCACCGAGGGAGGGAGTCCGTCCTACGAGCAGTACTTC few TRBD2 TRBV6-1 15 TRBJ2-7
CASSGGRDQPQHF TGTGCCAGCAGTGGAGGGAGGGATCAGCCCCAGCATTTT . . TRBV6-1 13 TRBJ1-5
CASSSGGPNSNQPQHF TGTGCCAGCAGCTCGGGGGGGCCCAATAGCAATCAGCCCCAGCATTTT . . TRBV5-6 16 TRBJ1-5
CASSYPRQHNTEAFF TGTGCCAGCAGTTACCCCCGACAGCACAACACTGAAGCTTTCTTT . . TRBV6-5 15 TRBJ1-1
CASSVTGESSPLHF TGTGCCAGCAGCGTGACAGGGGAGAGTTCACCCCTCCACTTT . TRBD1 TRBV28 14 TRBJ1-6
CASSTSGPGTQYF TGTGCCAGCAGTACGAGCGGTCCAGGGACCCAGTACTTC . . TRBV7-6 13 TRBJ2-5
CATSREPGQGFPTGFF TGTGCCACCAGCAGAGAACCGGGACAGGGCTTCCCTACGGGTTTCTTT . TRBD1 TRBV15 16 TRBJ1-1
CASSFIRGAWETQYF TGTGCCAGCAGCTTCATACGGGGCGCGTGGGAGACCCAGTACTTC . . TRBV7-2 15 TRBJ2-5
CASSQQGDRANEQFF TGCGCCAGCAGCCAACAAGGGGACAGGGCCAATGAGCAGTTCTTC few TRBD1 TRBV4-1 15 TRBJ2-1
CARSLGPGRRTEAFF TGTGCCAGAAGCTTAGGGCCAGGGAGACGGACTGAAGCTTTCTTT . . TRBV7-5 15 TRBJ1-1
CASSLARADEQYF TGCGCCAGCAGCTTGGCTCGGGCGGACGAGCAGTACTTC . . TRBV5-1 13 TRBJ2-7
CASQGGNYGYTF TGTGCCAGCCAGGGTGGCAACTATGGCTACACCTTC . . TRBV7-9 12 TRBJ1-2
CASSQTGGASTEAFF TGTGCCAGCAGCCAGACAGGGGGCGCGAGCACTGAAGCTTTCTTT . TRBD1 TRBV7-9 15 TRBJ1-1
CASSQGTGYSLYSGNTIYF TGCGCCAGCAGCCAAGGGACAGGCTACTCATTATACTCTGGAAACACCATATATTTT . TRBD1 TRBV4-3 19 TRBJ1-3
CASRAGQGFGEQYF TGTGCCAGCCGCGCGGGGCAGGGGTTCGGCGAGCAGTACTTC . . TRBV2 14 TRBJ2-7
CATSRGTGSNQPQHF TGTGCCACCAGCCGCGGGACAGGGTCCAATCAGCCCCAGCATTTT . TRBD1 TRBV15 15 TRBJ1-5
CASSLEGGYHEKLFF TGTGCCAGCAGCTTAGAGGGGGGATACCATGAAAAACTGTTTTTT . . TRBV11-1 15 TRBJ1-4